Each of the 3 T cell receptor beta chains below was sequenced from the same sample in a study of regulatory T cells in long-lasting Graves disease. Arm-PCR with iRepertoire HTBI primers amplified the CDR3 regions for these TCR beta libraries. MiXCR was run by TCRdb on the multiplex PCR reads, yielding one entry per CDR3 protein. Of about 620,000 distinct CDR3 sequences listed, about 16% are singletons. Time point denoted: newly diagnosed GD, antithyroid drugs for less than 3 months. Following extraction of RNA from PBMCs, that RNA was used to make the TCR library. The same sample was also used in a study of T cells in Graves' hyperthyroidism and ophthalmopathy.

This sample comprised peripheral blood mononuclear cells (PBMCs), obtained at new diagnosis, from a patient treated with antithyroid drugs. Receptors were obtained from a woman aged 25 to 39 with Graves disease.

The chain is built from TRBV30 and TRBJ2-1; 7 bases are a match to TRBD2. Germline V CDR1 and CDR2: GTSNPN, SVGIG (reference sequence). The V segment lost 0 bases and the J segment 9 bases; nucleotides outside the gene matches: 11. This CDR3 spans 15 amino acids. This chain's CDR3 is CAWSVTLGGRVEQFF. The CDR3 bases are TGTGCCTGGAGTGTAACGTTGGGCGGGAGAGTTGAGCAGTTCTTC.

The V gene is TRBV15, the J gene TRBJ1-5; the D is unclear. Germline V gene sequence: CDR1 LNHNV, CDR2 YYDKDF (reference sequence). The CDR3 loop spans 18 amino acids. V gave up 0 bases and J gave up 2 bases, with 17 bases separating them. CDR3 region: CATSRDVGRGLGNQPQHF. CDR3 in DNA: TGTGCCACCAGCAGAGATGTTGGCAGAGGATTGGGCAATCAGCCCCAGCATTTT.

This clonotype was seen a few times. The chain links TRBV7-9 to TRBJ1-3; 9 bases fit TRBD1. The CDR3 extends over 15 amino acids. Germline V gene data show CDR1 as SEHNR and CDR2 as FQNEAQ (reference sequence). Trimming removed 5 bases from V and 5 bases from J; junction bases left unmatched: 7. CDR3 loop: CASSPTGTGRNTIYF. CDR3 DNA: TGTGCCAGCAGCCCGACCGGGACAGGGCGAAACACCATATATTTT.